The 6 T cell receptor beta chains given below trace back to one sample, sequenced in a study of blood T cell repertoires in COVID-19. The data were produced by immunoSEQ multiplex PCR, yet TCRdb's version contains in-frame clones alone and is incomplete. Found here are some 170,000 clones, about 80% of them singletons; the top ten hold less than 30%. Source material: peripheral blood. These receptors were collected from an older woman with acute or convalescent COVID-19.

Here the CDR3 DNA reads TGCGCCAGCAGCCCCGCGCGGGAGAACGCCGAGCAGTACTTC. Translation gives CASSPARENAEQYF. J is TRBJ2-7 and V is TRBV5-1, with 7 nucleotides matching TRBD2. The CDR3 covers 14 residues. Germline V lookup: CDR1 SGHRS, CDR2 YFSETQ. With 4 bases clipped from V and 6 bases from J, the junction kept 10 bases outside the gene matches.

Only one count was recorded for this clone. The chain combines TRBV15 with TRBJ1-5, with D possibly being TRBD1 (5 bases). The CDR3 contains 11 residues. The V and J ends lost 7 bases and 7 bases respectively, with 8 bases between them. Germline lookup yields CDR1 LNHNV and CDR2 YYDKDF (reference sequence). Here the CDR3 reads CATIRTQPQHF. CDR3 nucleotide sequence: TGTGCCACCATCAGGACACAGCCCCAGCATTTT.

This chain links TRBV11-2 with TRBJ2-1, with 13 bases aligning to TRBD2. V shed 5 bases, J shed 6 bases, and the junction held 4 bases outside the gene matches. This CDR3 is 15 amino acids long. Germline V gene sequence: CDR1 SGHAT, CDR2 FQNNGV. The CDR3 loop is CASSPGLAGLNEQFF. The CDR3 nucleotides read TGTGCCAGCAGCCCGGGACTAGCGGGGCTCAATGAGCAGTTCTTC.

The chain combines TRBV3-1 (or the pseudogene TRBV3-2) with TRBJ2-7; D unresolved. The CDR3 is made up of 13 amino acids. Germline CDR1 reads LGHDT; CDR2 reads YNNKEL (reference sequence). V shed 1 base and J shed 6 bases, with 10 bases lying between them. Here the CDR3 reads CASSQVLSGEQYF. CDR3 DNA: TGTGCCAGCAGCCAAGTCCTTTCGGGCGAGCAGTACTTC.

This clone has more than one count but fewer than ten. As DNA, the CDR3 is TGTGCCAGCAGTGGTGAGGGACTTGGGGAGCTGTTTTTT. As protein: CASSGEGLGELFF. The chain is built from TRBV2 and TRBJ2-2; possible D gene TRBD2, 6 bases. Between the trimmed V and J ends, which lost 4 bases and 8 bases, there was a span of 11 bases. The CDR3 contains 13 residues. Germline V gene data show CDR1 as SNHLY and CDR2 as FYNNEI.

This chain connects TRBV29-1 to TRBJ2-1, with D possibly matching TRBD2 (6 bases). The germline CDR1 and CDR2 sequences are SQVTM and ANQGSEA. The CDR3 has 12 amino acids. Trimming took 3 bases from V and 8 from J, leaving 11 bases between them. This chain's CDR3 is CSVDGAGHEQFF. The CDR3, as DNA: TGCAGCGTTGATGGGGCGGGACATGAGCAGTTCTTC.